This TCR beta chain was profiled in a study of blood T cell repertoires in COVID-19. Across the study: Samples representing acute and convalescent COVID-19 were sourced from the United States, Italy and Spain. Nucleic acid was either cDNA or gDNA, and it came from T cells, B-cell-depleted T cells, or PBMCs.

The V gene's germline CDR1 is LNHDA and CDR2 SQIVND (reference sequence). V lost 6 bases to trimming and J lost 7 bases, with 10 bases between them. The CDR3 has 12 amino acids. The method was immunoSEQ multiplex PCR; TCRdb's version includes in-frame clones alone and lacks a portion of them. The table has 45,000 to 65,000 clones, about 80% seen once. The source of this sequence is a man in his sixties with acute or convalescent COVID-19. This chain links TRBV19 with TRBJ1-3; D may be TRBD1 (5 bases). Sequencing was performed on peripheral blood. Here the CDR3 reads CASRGPGNTIYF. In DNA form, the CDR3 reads TGTGCCAGTAGAGGCCCAGGGAACACCATATATTTT.